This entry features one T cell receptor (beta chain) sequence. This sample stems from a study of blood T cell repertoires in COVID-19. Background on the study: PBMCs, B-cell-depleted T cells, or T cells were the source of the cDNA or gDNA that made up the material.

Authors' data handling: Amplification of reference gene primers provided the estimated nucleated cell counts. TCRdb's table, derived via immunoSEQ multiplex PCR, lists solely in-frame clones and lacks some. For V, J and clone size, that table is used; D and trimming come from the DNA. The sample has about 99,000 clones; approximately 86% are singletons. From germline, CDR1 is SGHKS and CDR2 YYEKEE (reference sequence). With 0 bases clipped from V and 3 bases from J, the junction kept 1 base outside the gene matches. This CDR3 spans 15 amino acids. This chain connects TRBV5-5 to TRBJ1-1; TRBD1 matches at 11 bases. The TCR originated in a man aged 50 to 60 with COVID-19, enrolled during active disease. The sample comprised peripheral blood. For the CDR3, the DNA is TGTGCCAGCAGCTTGGAGGGACAGGGGGACACTGAAGCTTTCTTT. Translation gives CASSLEGQGDTEAFF.